The clone carrying this T cell receptor beta chain was detected only a few times. Produced via immunoSEQ multiplex PCR; TCRdb's table is partial and in-frame only. The sample includes 40,000 to 60,000 clones, about 93% seen only once; the top ten take roughly 6.8%. The sample is drawn from a study of OX40 agonist ivuxolimab in advanced cancers. Study details: Patients received ivuxolimab, an intravenous treatment, every 2 weeks at 0.01 to 10 mg/kg.

The clonotype comes from an adult with an advanced solid tumor such as melanoma, head and neck, liver or kidney cancer. Specimen: CD4+ or CD8+ T cells sorted from blood, collected in a trial of the OX40 agonist ivuxolimab.

The CDR3 nucleotides read TGTGCCAGCAGCCAAGATAGGGGGGACGAAGCTTTCTTT. Translation gives CASSQDRGDEAFF. The chain joins TRBV4-2 to TRBJ1-1; weak D call: TRBD1 (6 bases). Germline CDR1 LGHNA, CDR2 YNFKEQ. The CDR3 has 13 amino acids. The ends were cut back, 0 bases at V and 8 bases at J, with 10 bases in the middle.